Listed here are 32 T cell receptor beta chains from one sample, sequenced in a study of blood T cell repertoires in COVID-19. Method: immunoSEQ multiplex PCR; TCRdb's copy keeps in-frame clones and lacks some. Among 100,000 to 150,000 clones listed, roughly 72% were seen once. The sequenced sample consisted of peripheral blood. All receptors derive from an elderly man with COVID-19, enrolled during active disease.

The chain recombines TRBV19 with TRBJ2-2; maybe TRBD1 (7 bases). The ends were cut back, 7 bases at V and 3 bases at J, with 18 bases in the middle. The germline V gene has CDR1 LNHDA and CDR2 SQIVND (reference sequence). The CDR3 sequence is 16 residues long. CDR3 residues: CASTPLQGGYTGELFF. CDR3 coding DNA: TGTGCCAGTACCCCACTCCAGGGGGGATACACCGGGGAGCTGTTTTTT.

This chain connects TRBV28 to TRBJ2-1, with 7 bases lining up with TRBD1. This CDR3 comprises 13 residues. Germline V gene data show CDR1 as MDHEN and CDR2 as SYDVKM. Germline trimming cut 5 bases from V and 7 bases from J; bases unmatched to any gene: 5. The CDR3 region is CASSQGTVNEQFF. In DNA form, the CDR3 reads TGTGCCAGCAGTCAAGGGACAGTTAATGAGCAGTTCTTC.

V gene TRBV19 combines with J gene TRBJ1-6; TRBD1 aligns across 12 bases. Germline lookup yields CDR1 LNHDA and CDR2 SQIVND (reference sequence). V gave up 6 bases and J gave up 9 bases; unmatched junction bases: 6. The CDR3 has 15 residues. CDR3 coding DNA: TGTGCCAGTAGCGTGGGACAGGGGGCAGGTTCACCCCTCCACTTT. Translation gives CASSVGQGAGSPLHF.

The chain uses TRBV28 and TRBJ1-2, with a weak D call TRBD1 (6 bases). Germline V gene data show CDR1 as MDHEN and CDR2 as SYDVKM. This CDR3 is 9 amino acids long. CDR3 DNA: TGTTACAGGGAAAGCGGCTACACCTTC. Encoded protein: CYRESGYTF.

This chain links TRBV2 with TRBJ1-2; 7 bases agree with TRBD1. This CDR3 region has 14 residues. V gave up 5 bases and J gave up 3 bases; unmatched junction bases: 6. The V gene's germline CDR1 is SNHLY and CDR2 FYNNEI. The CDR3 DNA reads TGTGCCAGCAGTCAGGGGGGTTGGTACTATGGCTACACCTTC. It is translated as CASSQGGWYYGYTF.

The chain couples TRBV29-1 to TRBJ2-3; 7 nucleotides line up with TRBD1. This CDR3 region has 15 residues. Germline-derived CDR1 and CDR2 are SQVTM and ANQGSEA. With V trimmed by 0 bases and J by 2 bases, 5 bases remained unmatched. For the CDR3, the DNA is TGCAGCGTTGAAGATTGGACAGGCTACACAGATACGCAGTATTTT. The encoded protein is CSVEDWTGYTDTQYF.

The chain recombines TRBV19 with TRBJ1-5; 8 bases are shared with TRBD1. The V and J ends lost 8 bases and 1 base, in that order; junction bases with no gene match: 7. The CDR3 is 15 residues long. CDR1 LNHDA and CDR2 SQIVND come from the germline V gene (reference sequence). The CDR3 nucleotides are TGTGCCAGTGGGCAGGGGGCTAGAAGCAATCAGCCCCAGCATTTT. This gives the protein CASGQGARSNQPQHF.

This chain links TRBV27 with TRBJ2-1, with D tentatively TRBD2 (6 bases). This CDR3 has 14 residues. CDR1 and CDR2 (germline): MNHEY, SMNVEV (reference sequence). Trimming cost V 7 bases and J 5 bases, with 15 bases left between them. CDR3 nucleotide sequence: TGTGCCAGCACCCTTGGGGGACTTCACAATGAGCAGTTCTTC. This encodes CASTLGGLHNEQFF.

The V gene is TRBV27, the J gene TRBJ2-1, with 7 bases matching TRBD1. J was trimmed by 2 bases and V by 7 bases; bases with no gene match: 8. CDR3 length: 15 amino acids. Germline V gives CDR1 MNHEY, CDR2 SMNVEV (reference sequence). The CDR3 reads CASTLLQGAYNEQFF. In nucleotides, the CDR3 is TGTGCCAGCACCCTTCTTCAGGGGGCCTACAATGAGCAGTTCTTC.

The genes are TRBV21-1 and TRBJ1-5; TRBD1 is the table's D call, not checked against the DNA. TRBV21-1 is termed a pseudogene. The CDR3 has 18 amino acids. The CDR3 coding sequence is TGTGCCAGCAGCAAAGTGGGGCAGGGTCGGGTCAGCAATCAGCCCCAGCATTTT. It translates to CASSKVGQGRVSNQPQHF.

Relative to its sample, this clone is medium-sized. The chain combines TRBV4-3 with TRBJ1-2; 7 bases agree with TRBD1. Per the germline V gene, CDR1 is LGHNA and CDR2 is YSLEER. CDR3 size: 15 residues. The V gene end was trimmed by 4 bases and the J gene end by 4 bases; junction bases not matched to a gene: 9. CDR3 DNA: TGCGCCAGCAGCCCAGAAGGGGGCAGTGCCTATGGCTACACCTTC. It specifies CASSPEGGSAYGYTF.

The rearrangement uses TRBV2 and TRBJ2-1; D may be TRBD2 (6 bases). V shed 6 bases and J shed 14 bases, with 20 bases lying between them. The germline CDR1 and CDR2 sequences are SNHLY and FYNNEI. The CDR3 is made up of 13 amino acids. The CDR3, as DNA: TGTGCCAGCAGCGTACGGGGAGCGGGCAATGAGTTCTTC. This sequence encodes CASSVRGAGNEFF. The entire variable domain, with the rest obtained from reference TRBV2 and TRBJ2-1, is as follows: EPEVTQTPSHQVTQMGQEVILRCVPISNHLYFYWYRQILGQKVEFLVSFYNNEISEKSEIFDDQFSVERPDGSNFTLKIRSTKLEDSAMYFCASSVRGAGNEFFGPGTRLTVL.

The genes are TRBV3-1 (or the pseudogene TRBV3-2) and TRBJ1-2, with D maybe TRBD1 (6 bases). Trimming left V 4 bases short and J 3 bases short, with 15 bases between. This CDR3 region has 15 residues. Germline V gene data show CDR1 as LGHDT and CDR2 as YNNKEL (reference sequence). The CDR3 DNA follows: TGTGCCAGCAGCCCGAGGCAGGGGCGCGACTATGGCTACACCTTC. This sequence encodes CASSPRQGRDYGYTF.

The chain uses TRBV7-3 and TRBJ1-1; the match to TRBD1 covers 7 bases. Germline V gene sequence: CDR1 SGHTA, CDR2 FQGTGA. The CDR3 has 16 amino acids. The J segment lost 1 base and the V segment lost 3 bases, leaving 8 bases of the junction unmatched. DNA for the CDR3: TGTGCCAGCAGCTTGCGGGGCGGGACAGAGAACACTGAAGCTTTCTTT. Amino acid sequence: CASSLRGGTENTEAFF.

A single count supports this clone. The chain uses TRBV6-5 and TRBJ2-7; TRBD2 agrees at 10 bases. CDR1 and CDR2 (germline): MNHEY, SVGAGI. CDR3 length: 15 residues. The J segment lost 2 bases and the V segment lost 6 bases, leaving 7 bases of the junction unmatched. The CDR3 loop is CASSRSSGSPYEQYF. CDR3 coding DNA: TGTGCCAGCAGCCGATCTAGCGGGAGCCCCTACGAGCAGTACTTC.

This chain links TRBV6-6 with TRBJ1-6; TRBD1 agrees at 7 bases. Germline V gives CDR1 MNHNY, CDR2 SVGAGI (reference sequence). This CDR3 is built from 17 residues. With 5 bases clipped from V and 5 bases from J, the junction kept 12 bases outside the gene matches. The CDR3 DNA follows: TGTGCCAGCAGTCTCGACAGGGAAGGGTTAGATAATTCACCCCTCCACTTT. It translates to CASSLDREGLDNSPLHF.

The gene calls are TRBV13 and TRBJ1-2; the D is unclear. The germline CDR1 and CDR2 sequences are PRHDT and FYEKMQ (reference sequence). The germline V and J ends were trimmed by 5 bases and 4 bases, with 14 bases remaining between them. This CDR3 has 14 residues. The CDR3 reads CASSPDNSPYGYTF. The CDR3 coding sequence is TGTGCCAGCAGCCCCGACAACTCTCCCTATGGCTACACCTTC.

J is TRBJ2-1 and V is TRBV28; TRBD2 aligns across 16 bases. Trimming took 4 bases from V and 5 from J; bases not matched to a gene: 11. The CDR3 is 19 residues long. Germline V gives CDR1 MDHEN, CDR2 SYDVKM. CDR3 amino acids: CASSSGTSGRAGYDNEQFF. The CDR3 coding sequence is TGTGCCAGCAGTTCCGGGACTAGCGGGAGGGCGGGGTATGACAATGAGCAGTTCTTC.

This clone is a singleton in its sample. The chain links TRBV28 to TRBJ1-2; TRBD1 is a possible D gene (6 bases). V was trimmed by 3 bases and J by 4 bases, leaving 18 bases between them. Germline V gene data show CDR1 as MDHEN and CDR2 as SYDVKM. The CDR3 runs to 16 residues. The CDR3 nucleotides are TGTGCCAGCAGTTTTGGGGGTAGGCAGGGGACCTATGGCTACACCTTC. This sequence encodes CASSFGGRQGTYGYTF.

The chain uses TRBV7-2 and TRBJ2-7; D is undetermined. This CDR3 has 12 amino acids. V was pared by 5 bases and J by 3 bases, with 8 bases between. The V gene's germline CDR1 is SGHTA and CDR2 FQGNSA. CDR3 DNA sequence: TGTGCCAGCAGCGGCAGAAGCTACGAGCAGTACTTC. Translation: CASSGRSYEQYF.

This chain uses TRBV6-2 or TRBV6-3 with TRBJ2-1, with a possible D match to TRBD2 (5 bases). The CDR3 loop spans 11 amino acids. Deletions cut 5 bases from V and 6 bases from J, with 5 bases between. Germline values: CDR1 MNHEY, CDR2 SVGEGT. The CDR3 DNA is TGTGCCAGCAGTGAGGGCAATGAGCAGTTCTTC. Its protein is CASSEGNEQFF.

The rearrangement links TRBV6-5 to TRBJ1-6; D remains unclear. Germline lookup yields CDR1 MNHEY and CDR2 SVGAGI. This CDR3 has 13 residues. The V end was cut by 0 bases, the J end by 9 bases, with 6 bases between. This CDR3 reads CASSYSGSSPLHF. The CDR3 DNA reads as TGTGCCAGCAGTTACTCGGGGAGTTCACCCCTCCACTTT.

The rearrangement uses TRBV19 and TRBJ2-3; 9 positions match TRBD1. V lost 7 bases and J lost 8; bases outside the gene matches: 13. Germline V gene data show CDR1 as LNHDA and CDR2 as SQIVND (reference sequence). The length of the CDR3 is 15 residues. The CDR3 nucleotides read TGTGCCAGTATTCCCGGGACAGGGTCGCGCGGTACGCAGTATTTT. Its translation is CASIPGTGSRGTQYF.

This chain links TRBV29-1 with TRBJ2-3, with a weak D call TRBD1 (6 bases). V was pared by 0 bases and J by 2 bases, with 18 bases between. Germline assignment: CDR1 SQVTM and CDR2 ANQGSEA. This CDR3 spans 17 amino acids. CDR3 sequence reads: CSVEDLERTDPTDTQYF. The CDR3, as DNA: TGCAGCGTTGAAGACCTTGAAAGGACAGACCCCACAGATACGCAGTATTTT.

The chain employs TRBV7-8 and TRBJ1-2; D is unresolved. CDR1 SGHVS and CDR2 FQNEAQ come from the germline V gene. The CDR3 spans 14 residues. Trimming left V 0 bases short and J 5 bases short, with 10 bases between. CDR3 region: CASSLAEANYGYTF. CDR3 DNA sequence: TGTGCCAGCAGCTTAGCGGAGGCCAATTATGGCTACACCTTC.

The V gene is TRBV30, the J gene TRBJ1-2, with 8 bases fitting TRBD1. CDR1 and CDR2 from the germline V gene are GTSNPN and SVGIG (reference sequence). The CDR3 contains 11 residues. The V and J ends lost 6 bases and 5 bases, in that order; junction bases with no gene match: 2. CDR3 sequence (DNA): TGTGCCTGCCACAGGGGGTATGGCTACACCTTC. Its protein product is CACHRGYGYTF.

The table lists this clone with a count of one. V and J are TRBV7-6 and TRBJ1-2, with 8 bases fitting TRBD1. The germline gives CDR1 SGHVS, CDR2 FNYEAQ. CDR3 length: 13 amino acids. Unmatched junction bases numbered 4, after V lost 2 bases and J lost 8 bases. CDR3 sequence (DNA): TGTGCCAGCAGCTTATCAGGGGGCAAAGGCTACACCTTC. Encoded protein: CASSLSGGKGYTF. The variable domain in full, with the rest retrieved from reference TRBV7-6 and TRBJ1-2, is GAGVSQSPRYKVTKRGQDVALRCDPISGHVSLYWYRQALGQGPEFLTYFNYEAQQDKSGLPNDRFSAERPEGSISTLTIQRTEQRDSAMYRCASSLSGGKGYTFGSGTRLTVV.

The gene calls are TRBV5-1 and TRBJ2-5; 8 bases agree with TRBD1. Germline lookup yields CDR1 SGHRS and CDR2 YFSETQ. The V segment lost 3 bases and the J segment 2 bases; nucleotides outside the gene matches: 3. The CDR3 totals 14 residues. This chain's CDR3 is CASSSGQGQETQYF. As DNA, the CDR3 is TGCGCCAGCAGCTCAGGACAGGGACAAGAGACCCAGTACTTC.

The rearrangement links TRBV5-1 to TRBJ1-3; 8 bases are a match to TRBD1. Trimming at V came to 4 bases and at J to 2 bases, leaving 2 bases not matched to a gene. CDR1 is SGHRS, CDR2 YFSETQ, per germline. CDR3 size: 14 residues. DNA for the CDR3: TGCGCCAGCAGCCCACAGGGGGCTGGAAACACCATATATTTT. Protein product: CASSPQGAGNTIYF.

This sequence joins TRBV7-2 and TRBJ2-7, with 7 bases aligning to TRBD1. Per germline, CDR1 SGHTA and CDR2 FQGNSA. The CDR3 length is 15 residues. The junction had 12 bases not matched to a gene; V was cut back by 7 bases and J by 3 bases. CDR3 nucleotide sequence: TGTGCCAGCATCCACAGGGGTTGGGGAAACTACGAGCAGTACTTC. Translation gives CASIHRGWGNYEQYF.

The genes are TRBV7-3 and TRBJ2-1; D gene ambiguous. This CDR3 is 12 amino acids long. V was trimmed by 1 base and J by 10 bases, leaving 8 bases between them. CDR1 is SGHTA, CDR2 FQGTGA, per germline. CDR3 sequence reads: CASSLNEREQFF. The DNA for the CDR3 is TGTGCCAGCAGCTTAAATGAGAGGGAGCAGTTCTTC.

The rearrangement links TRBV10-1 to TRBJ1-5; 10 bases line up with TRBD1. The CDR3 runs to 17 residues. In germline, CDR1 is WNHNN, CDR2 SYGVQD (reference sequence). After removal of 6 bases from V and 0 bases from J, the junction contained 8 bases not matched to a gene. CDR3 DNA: TGCGCCAGCAGATCTCCCGGACAGGGGGGTAGCAATCAGCCCCAGCATTTT. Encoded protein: CASRSPGQGGSNQPQHF.